One TCR beta chain is described in this entry. This specimen comes from a study of cytomegalovirus exposure and HLA in healthy donors. The V segment lost 4 bases and the J segment 5 bases; nucleotides outside the gene matches: 4. The CDR3 consists of 14 residues. Germline V lookup: CDR1 SGHTA, CDR2 FQGNSA. The PCR ran on 60 Vbeta and 13 Jbeta primers. TCRdb's copy holds only in-frame clones and misses some; the assay was immunoSEQ multiplex PCR. The sample data list 150,000 or so clones. This rearrangement joins TRBV7-2 to TRBJ2-5, with TRBD1 identical over 10 bases. The clonotype originates from a woman aged 50 to 65 in good health and CMV-seronegative. Sequenced material: PBMCs. CDR3 bases: TGTGCCAGCAGCTCCCGGGACAGGGGTGAGACCCAGTACTTC. Translated: CASSSRDRGETQYF.